Listed below are T cell receptor beta chains from one sample, sequenced in a study of OX40 agonist ivuxolimab in advanced cancers. Method: immunoSEQ multiplex PCR; TCRdb's copy keeps in-frame clones and lacks some. Seen here are 55,000 to 65,000 clones, over 60% observed once, and the top ten hold 6.3%. Material: CD4+ or CD8+ T cells sorted from blood, obtained in a trial of the OX40 agonist ivuxolimab. The source of these receptors is an adult with an advanced solid tumor such as melanoma, head and neck, liver or kidney cancer. Each CDR3 is given with its conserved first and last residue. A D gene is named only where the DNA matches it firmly. The listing skips clone size in some rows; elsewhere it reads once, few, many or a size class.

CDR3: CASSMGTIFSNQPQHF; DNA: TGTGCCAGTAGTATGGGGACCATTTTTAGCAATCAGCCCCAGCATTTT; V: TRBV19; size: NA; J: TRBJ1-5; D: NA; length: 16
CDR3: CASSTRLAGGGETQYF; DNA: TGTGCCAGCAGTACCCGACTAGCGGGAGGCGGTGAGACCCAGTACTTC; V: TRBV27; size: NA; J: TRBJ2-5; D: TRBD2; length: 16
CDR3: CASSHQTGDYGYTF; DNA: TGCGCCAGCAGTCATCAAACAGGGGACTATGGCTACACCTTC; V: TRBV23-1; size: NA; J: TRBJ1-2; D: TRBD1; length: 14
CDR3: CASSINPALNTEAFF; DNA: TGTGCCAGTAGTATTAACCCAGCATTGAACACTGAAGCTTTCTTT; V: TRBV19; size: NA; J: TRBJ1-1; D: NA; length: 15
CDR3: CASREGTVSYNEQFF; DNA: TGTGCCAGTCGCGAAGGGACAGTGTCCTACAATGAGCAGTTCTTC; V: TRBV6-5; size: NA; J: TRBJ2-1; D: TRBD1; length: 15
CDR3: CSMAGRTEAFF; DNA: TGCAGTATGGCAGGGAGGACTGAAGCTTTCTTT; V: TRBV20-1; size: NA; J: TRBJ1-1; D: NA; length: 11
CDR3: CASSLSGGLNTEAFF; DNA: TGTGCCAGCTCACTGTCCGGGGGCCTGAACACTGAAGCTTTCTTT; V: TRBV18; size: NA; J: TRBJ1-1; D: NA; length: 15
CDR3: CASSKSTDTQYF; DNA: TGTGCCAGCAGCAAAAGCACAGATACGCAGTATTTT; V: TRBV9; size: NA; J: TRBJ2-3; D: NA; length: 12
CDR3: CASSAQKGSNQPQHF; DNA: TGTGCCAGCAGTGCGCAAAAGGGAAGCAATCAGCCCCAGCATTTT; V: TRBV6-1; size: NA; J: TRBJ1-5; D: NA; length: 15
CDR3: CASSTAGTSGYEQYF; DNA: TGTGCCAGCAGCACCGCCGGGACTAGCGGCTACGAGCAGTACTTC; V: TRBV7-2; size: NA; J: TRBJ2-7; D: TRBD2; length: 15
CDR3: CASRTGTSGGVDTQYF; DNA: TGTGCCAGCAGAACCGGGACTAGCGGGGGGGTAGATACGCAGTATTTT; V: TRBV11-2; size: NA; J: TRBJ2-3; D: TRBD2; length: 16
CDR3: CASSLRQGKQYF; DNA: TGTGCCAGCAGCTTGCGACAGGGTAAGCAGTACTTC; V: TRBV5-8; size: NA; J: TRBJ2-7; D: TRBD1; length: 12
CDR3: CASSLIAGVTNTGELFF; DNA: TGTGCCAGCAGCTTAATAGCGGGGGTTACGAACACCGGGGAGCTGTTTTTT; V: TRBV7-6; size: NA; J: TRBJ2-2; D: TRBD2; length: 17
CDR3: CSVVGFAYEQFF; DNA: TGCAGCGTTGTTGGCTTCGCCTATGAGCAGTTCTTC; V: TRBV29-1; size: NA; J: TRBJ2-1; D: NA; length: 12
CDR3: CAISESDRGYEQYF; DNA: TGTGCCATCAGTGAGTCGGACAGGGGGTACGAGCAGTACTTC; V: TRBV10-3; size: NA; J: TRBJ2-7; D: TRBD1; length: 14
CDR3: CASRQQKGPYEQYF; DNA: TGTGCCAGCAGACAGCAAAAGGGTCCTTACGAGCAGTACTTC; V: TRBV6-6; size: NA; J: TRBJ2-7; D: NA; length: 14
CDR3: CASSSSPGPAAEQYF; DNA: TGCGCCAGCAGCTCATCCCCGGGACCGGCGGCCGAGCAGTACTTC; V: TRBV5-1; size: NA; J: TRBJ2-7; D: NA; length: 15
CDR3: CASKPRRGLETQYF; DNA: TGTGCCAGCAAGCCTCGGAGAGGGTTGGAGACCCAGTACTTC; V: TRBV6-1; size: NA; J: TRBJ2-5; D: NA; length: 14
CDR3: CAGGEHPAGELFF; DNA: TGTGCCGGGGGGGAGCATCCGGCCGGGGAGCTGTTTTTT; V: TRBV2; size: NA; J: TRBJ2-2; D: TRBD2; length: 13
CDR3: CASSLDGGTAWYEQYF; DNA: TGTGCCAGCAGCTTAGATGGAGGGACAGCCTGGTACGAGCAGTACTTC; V: TRBV11-2; size: NA; J: TRBJ2-7; D: NA; length: 16
CDR3: CSVPDPGQGAGTF; DNA: TGCAGCGTCCCCGATCCGGGACAGGGGGCAGGGACCTTC; V: TRBV29-1; size: medium-sized; J: TRBJ1-2; D: TRBD1; length: 13
CDR3: CASSISELLNTEAFF; DNA: TGTGCCAGCAGCATTAGTGAGCTTTTGAACACTGAAGCTTTCTTT; V: TRBV7-8; size: NA; J: TRBJ1-1; D: NA; length: 15
CDR3: CASSLGPNPGEKLFF; DNA: TGTGCCAGCAGCTTAGGTCCCAATCCGGGCGAAAAACTGTTTTTT; V: TRBV7-6; size: NA; J: TRBJ1-4; D: NA; length: 15
CDR3: CASSPVADTGELFF; DNA: TGTGCCAGCAGCCCTGTGGCGGACACCGGGGAGCTGTTTTTT; V: TRBV7-2; size: NA; J: TRBJ2-2; D: NA; length: 14
CDR3: CASSPRGGETNEKLFF; DNA: TGTGCCAGCAGCCCAAGGGGGGGGGAGACCAATGAAAAACTGTTTTTT; V: TRBV7-9; size: NA; J: TRBJ1-4; D: NA; length: 16
CDR3: CASNPATPTSEQYF; DNA: TGTGCCAGCAATCCCGCTACCCCCACCTCCGAGCAGTACTTC; V: TRBV27; size: NA; J: TRBJ2-7; D: NA; length: 14
CDR3: CASSSMEGLGVTYGYTF; DNA: TGCGCCAGCAGCTCGATGGAAGGATTAGGGGTTACCTATGGCTACACCTTC; V: TRBV5-1; size: NA; J: TRBJ1-2; D: NA; length: 17
CDR3: CASSPGRRGSVNEQYF; DNA: TGTGCCAGCTCACCGGGTCGCCGCGGGAGCGTCAACGAGCAGTACTTC; V: TRBV18; size: NA; J: TRBJ2-7; D: TRBD2; length: 16
CDR3: CASSIASPNEKLFF; DNA: TGTGCCAGTAGTATAGCCAGCCCTAATGAAAAACTGTTTTTT; V: TRBV19; size: few; J: TRBJ1-4; D: NA; length: 14
CDR3: CASSDPDRGYTF; DNA: TGTGCCAGCAGTGACCCGGACCGTGGCTACACCTTC; V: TRBV6-1; size: NA; J: TRBJ1-2; D: NA; length: 12
CDR3: CASSPGTGNTGELFF; DNA: TGTGCCAGCAGCCCCGGGACAGGGAACACCGGGGAGCTGTTTTTT; V: TRBV28; size: NA; J: TRBJ2-2; D: TRBD1; length: 15
CDR3: CASSYDSATNEKLFF; DNA: TGTGCCAGCAGTTACGACAGTGCAACTAATGAAAAACTGTTTTTT; V: TRBV28; size: few; J: TRBJ1-4; D: NA; length: 15
CDR3: CASSENSYNEQFF; DNA: TGTGCCAGCAGTGAGAATAGCTACAATGAGCAGTTCTTC; V: TRBV2; size: NA; J: TRBJ2-1; D: NA; length: 13
CDR3: CASSLRLAGNYEQYF; DNA: TGCGCCAGCAGCTTACGACTAGCGGGAAACTACGAGCAGTACTTC; V: TRBV5-1; size: NA; J: TRBJ2-7; D: TRBD2; length: 15
CDR3: CASSLPGYNEQFF; DNA: TGTGCCAGCAGCTTACCAGGGTACAATGAGCAGTTCTTC; V: TRBV5-6; size: few; J: TRBJ2-1; D: NA; length: 13
CDR3: CAWSVLVNRGYGTDTQYF; DNA: TGTGCCTGGAGTGTACTCGTGAACAGGGGGTATGGTACAGATACGCAGTATTTT; V: TRBV30; size: NA; J: TRBJ2-3; D: TRBD1; length: 18
CDR3: CASSLAGTAVNIQYF; DNA: TGTGCCAGCAGCCTAGCAGGGACCGCGGTGAACATTCAGTACTTC; V: TRBV7-9; size: once; J: TRBJ2-4; D: NA; length: 15
CDR3: CASSFDRGLQPQHF; DNA: TGTGCCAGCAGCTTTGACAGGGGGCTTCAGCCCCAGCATTTT; V: TRBV7-2; size: once; J: TRBJ1-5; D: TRBD1; length: 14
CDR3: CASSRGQGNEQFF; DNA: TGTGCCAGCAGCCGAGGACAGGGGAATGAGCAGTTCTTC; V: TRBV7-3; size: NA; J: TRBJ2-1; D: TRBD1; length: 13
CDR3: CASSFSDREPNYGYTF; DNA: TGCGCCAGCAGCTTCTCCGACAGGGAGCCTAACTATGGCTACACCTTC; V: TRBV4-3; size: NA; J: TRBJ1-2; D: TRBD1; length: 16
CDR3: CASSRGSTEAFF; DNA: TGTGCCAGTAGTCGGGGGAGTACTGAAGCTTTCTTT; V: TRBV6-1; size: NA; J: TRBJ1-1; D: NA; length: 12
CDR3: CASSPSGQGNVAFF; DNA: TGTGCCAGCAGTCCCTCGGGACAGGGGAACGTAGCTTTCTTT; V: TRBV28; size: NA; J: TRBJ1-1; D: TRBD1; length: 14
CDR3: CASSLVGSDSTDTQYF; DNA: TGCGCCAGCAGCTTGGTTGGTAGCGATAGCACAGATACGCAGTATTTT; V: TRBV5-1; size: few; J: TRBJ2-3; D: NA; length: 16
CDR3: CASSAYAGPYEQYF; DNA: TGTGCCAGCAGCGCCTACGCGGGCCCTTACGAGCAGTACTTC; V: TRBV11-2; size: once; J: TRBJ2-7; D: NA; length: 14
CDR3: CASSKEGQPQHF; DNA: TGTGCCAGCAGCAAAGAGGGTCAGCCCCAGCATTTT; V: TRBV21-1; size: few; J: TRBJ1-5; D: NA; length: 12
CDR3: CASSFRQNATNEKLFF; DNA: TGTGCCAGCAGCTTTAGACAGAATGCAACTAATGAAAAACTGTTTTTT; V: TRBV11-3; size: NA; J: TRBJ1-4; D: NA; length: 16
CDR3: CASSFEGQGNNEQFF; DNA: TGTGCCAGCAGCTTTGAAGGACAGGGGAACAATGAGCAGTTCTTC; V: TRBV11-3; size: NA; J: TRBJ2-1; D: TRBD1; length: 15
CDR3: CASSIAGELYGYTF; DNA: TGTGCCAGTAGTATAGCCGGGGAGCTGTATGGCTACACCTTC; V: TRBV19; size: NA; J: TRBJ1-2; D: NA; length: 14
CDR3: CASSWTGENTGELFF; DNA: TGCGCCAGCAGCTGGACAGGGGAGAACACCGGGGAGCTGTTTTTT; V: TRBV5-1; size: NA; J: TRBJ2-2; D: TRBD1; length: 15
CDR3: CASNRQGRAEAFF; DNA: TGTGCCAGTAATCGACAGGGAAGGGCTGAAGCTTTCTTT; V: TRBV19; size: few; J: TRBJ1-1; D: TRBD1; length: 13